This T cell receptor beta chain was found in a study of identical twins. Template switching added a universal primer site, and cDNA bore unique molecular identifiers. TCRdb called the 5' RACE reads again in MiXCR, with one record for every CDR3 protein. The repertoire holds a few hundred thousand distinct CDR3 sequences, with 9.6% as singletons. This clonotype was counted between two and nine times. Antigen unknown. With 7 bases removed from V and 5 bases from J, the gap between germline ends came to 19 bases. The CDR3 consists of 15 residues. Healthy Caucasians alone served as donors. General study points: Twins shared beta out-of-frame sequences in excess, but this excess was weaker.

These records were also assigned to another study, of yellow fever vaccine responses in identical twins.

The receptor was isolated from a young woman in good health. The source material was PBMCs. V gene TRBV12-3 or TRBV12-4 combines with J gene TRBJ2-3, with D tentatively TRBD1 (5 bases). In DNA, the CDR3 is TGTGCCAGCACCGACGGCAGGGAAACAGGAGATACGCAGTATTTT. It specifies CASTDGRETGDTQYF.